The 16 T cell receptor beta chains listed next were all sequenced from one sample in a study of beta chain features in type 1 diabetes. Of the isolated RNA, all was reverse transcribed, and so the sequenced material was expressed TCRB transcripts. Repertoires were generated with immunoSEQ multiplex PCR, while TCRdb's copy carries only in-frame clones and drops some. The data contain about 620,000 clones, less than 20% of them singletons. The sequencing input was naive CD4+ T cells from blood. These receptors were obtained from a man between 18 and 35 years old in good health.

The chain combines TRBV27 with TRBJ1-4, with unresolved D. This CDR3 spans 14 amino acids. Germline lookup yields CDR1 MNHEY and CDR2 SMNVEV (reference sequence). Between the trimmed V and J ends, which lost 3 bases and 7 bases, there was a span of 12 bases. The CDR3 region has the DNA TGTGCCAGCAGTTTGGCCCCATCCCTTGAAAAACTGTTTTTT. As protein: CASSLAPSLEKLFF.

This sequence joins TRBV5-4 and TRBJ2-1; D is possibly TRBD2 (5 bases). The V and J ends lost 4 bases and 10 bases respectively, with 24 bases between them. CDR1 SGHNT and CDR2 YYREEE come from the germline V gene (reference sequence). The CDR3 consists of 16 residues. CDR3 DNA: TGTGCCAGCAGCCCCCAGTCGAGCGGAACTACAATAGAGCAGTTCTTC. Its protein product is CASSPQSSGTTIEQFF.

DNA of the CDR3: TGTGCCAGCAGCCAAGATTGGGACTACAACGAGCAGTACTTC. It encodes CASSQDWDYNEQYF. The chain employs TRBV4-2 and TRBJ2-7, with 7 positions matching TRBD2. The junction had 4 bases not matched to a gene; V was cut back by 0 bases and J by 5 bases. From germline, CDR1 is LGHNA and CDR2 YNFKEQ. This CDR3 contains 14 residues.

This clone was counted at least ten times. The chain joins TRBV7-3 to TRBJ2-2; 8 bases align to TRBD2. CDR3 length: 15 amino acids. After removal of 6 bases from V and 6 bases from J, the junction contained 9 bases not matched to a gene. CDR1 and CDR2 (germline): SGHTA, FQGTGA. The CDR3, as DNA: TGTGCCAGCAGGCCCGGACTAGCTGGGTCCGGGGAGCTGTTTTTT. Protein sequence: CASRPGLAGSGELFF.

V is TRBV9 and J is TRBJ1-1; D gene uncertain. The germline CDR1 and CDR2 sequences are SGDLS and YYNGEE. The CDR3 contains 15 residues. The V and J ends lost 3 bases and 2 bases respectively, with 14 bases between them. CDR3 sequence: CASSDVGRFNTEAFF. DNA of the CDR3: TGTGCCAGCAGCGACGTAGGGCGTTTTAACACTGAAGCTTTCTTT.

V is TRBV27 and J is TRBJ2-6; D unresolved. The germline CDR1 and CDR2 sequences are MNHEY and SMNVEV (reference sequence). V lost 4 bases, J lost 4 bases, and 14 bases lay in between. This CDR3 has 16 residues. As DNA, the CDR3 is TGTGCCAGCAGTTCAAGGCCCATCGAGGGGGCCAACGTCCTGACTTTC. Its translation: CASSSRPIEGANVLTF.

This clone was seen more than once but under ten times. This CDR3 is CASTGQGRNIQYF. Here the CDR3 DNA reads TGTGCCAGCACCGGACAGGGGAGGAACATTCAGTACTTC. The rearrangement joins TRBV28 to TRBJ2-4; 9 positions agree with TRBD1. CDR1 is MDHEN and CDR2 is SYDVKM in the germline V gene. The CDR3 length is 13 residues. The junction had 5 bases not matched to a gene; V was cut back by 7 bases and J by 7 bases.

This clone was recorded a few times. The rearrangement uses TRBV27 and TRBJ2-3; D is ambiguous. V lost 2 bases and J lost 2, with 5 bases in between. Germline CDR1 MNHEY, CDR2 SMNVEV (reference sequence). The CDR3 is made up of 13 amino acids. DNA for the CDR3: TGTGCCAGCAGTTTACAGACCACAGATACGCAGTATTTT. Translation: CASSLQTTDTQYF.

The chain carries TRBV7-3 and TRBJ2-5; 8 bases fit TRBD1. Unmatched junction bases numbered 16, after V lost 6 bases and J lost 7 bases. Germline assignment: CDR1 SGHTA and CDR2 FQGTGA. This CDR3 is built from 16 residues. CDR3 nucleotide sequence: TGTGCCAGCAGTCCCCCCTCGCAGGGGGCGGTCGGGACCCAGTACTTC. It yields the protein CASSPPSQGAVGTQYF.

This clone has just a few counts. The chain joins TRBV7-3 to TRBJ2-7, with 11 nucleotides matching TRBD2. This CDR3 is built from 15 residues. Germline V gene sequence: CDR1 SGHTA, CDR2 FQGTGA. Trimming cost V 4 bases and J 5 bases; bases outside gene matches: 7. CDR3 DNA: TGTGCCAGCAGCTCCCAGACTAGCGGGGTAGACGAGCAGTACTTC. This sequence encodes CASSSQTSGVDEQYF.

V gene TRBV15 combines with J gene TRBJ1-1; D unclear. Germline CDR1 is LNHNV and CDR2 is YYDKDF (reference sequence). This CDR3 comprises 15 residues. V was clipped by 0 bases and J by 4 bases, with 12 bases between them. This CDR3 reads CATSRDLGVFTEAFF. Here the CDR3 DNA reads TGTGCCACCAGCAGAGATCTTGGCGTATTCACTGAAGCTTTCTTT.

The chain recombines TRBV7-2 with TRBJ2-1; D is unclear. V was shortened by 1 base and J by 10 bases, with 8 bases between the two germline ends. The germline V gene encodes CDR1 SGHTA and CDR2 FQGNSA. This CDR3 is built from 12 residues. CDR3 in DNA: TGTGCCAGCAGCTTAGACACCTTGGAGCAGTTCTTC. The encoded protein is CASSLDTLEQFF.

The genes are TRBV5-1 and TRBJ2-2; perhaps TRBD1 as D (6 bases). Germline V lookup: CDR1 SGHRS, CDR2 YFSETQ. V was cut by 5 bases and J by 5 bases, with 16 bases left in between. This CDR3 has 15 amino acids. Written as DNA, the CDR3 is TGCGCCAGCAGTTCCAGACAGGCGTCAACCGGGGAGCTGTTTTTT. This sequence encodes CASSSRQASTGELFF. The complete variable domain, with remaining parts taken from reference TRBV5-1 and TRBJ2-2, reads KAGVTQTPRYLIKTRGQQVTLSCSPISGHRSVSWYQQTPGQGLQFLFEYFSETQRNKGNFPGRFSGRQFSNSRSEMNVSTLELGDSALYLCASSSRQASTGELFFGEGSRLTVL.

This clone was seen only a few times. CDR3 protein: CASSVDGFNSPLHF. In DNA form, the CDR3 reads TGTGCCAGCTCCGTTGACGGTTTTAATTCACCCCTCCACTTT. The chain uses TRBV18 and TRBJ1-6; no reliable D call. Germline CDR1 and CDR2: KGHSH and LQKENI. The CDR3 extends over 14 amino acids. Trimming stripped 6 bases from V and 6 bases from J, with 12 bases between.

DNA of the CDR3: TGTGCCAGCAGCTTGGCCAGCCAAGAGACCCAGTACTTC. Protein sequence: CASSLASQETQYF. The rearrangement uses TRBV5-6 and TRBJ2-5; no definite D call. Between the trimmed V and J ends, which lost 0 bases and 1 base, there was a span of 4 bases. Germline values: CDR1 SGHDT, CDR2 YYEEEE. CDR3 size: 13 residues.

This chain joins TRBV25-1 and TRBJ1-1; the D gene is possibly TRBD1 (6 bases). Deletions cut 0 bases from V and 0 bases from J, with 17 bases between. The CDR3 has 18 amino acids. Germline CDR1 is MGHDK and CDR2 is SYGVNS. Here the CDR3 DNA reads TGTGCCAGCAGTGAATATATATTGGGGGCCCAAATGAACACTGAAGCTTTCTTT. It yields the protein CASSEYILGAQMNTEAFF.